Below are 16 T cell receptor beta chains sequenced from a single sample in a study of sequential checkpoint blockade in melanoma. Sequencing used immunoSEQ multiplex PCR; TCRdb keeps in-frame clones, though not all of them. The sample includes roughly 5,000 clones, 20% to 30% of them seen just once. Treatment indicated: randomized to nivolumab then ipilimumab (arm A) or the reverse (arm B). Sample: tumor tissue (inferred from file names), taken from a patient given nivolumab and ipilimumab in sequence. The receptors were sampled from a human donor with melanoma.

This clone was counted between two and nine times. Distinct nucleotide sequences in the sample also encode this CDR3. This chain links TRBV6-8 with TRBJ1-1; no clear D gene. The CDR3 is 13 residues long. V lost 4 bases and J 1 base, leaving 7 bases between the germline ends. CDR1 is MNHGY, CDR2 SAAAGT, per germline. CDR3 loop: CASSLQRNTEAFF. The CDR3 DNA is TGTGCCAGCAGTTTACAGAGGAACACTGAAGCTTTCTTT.

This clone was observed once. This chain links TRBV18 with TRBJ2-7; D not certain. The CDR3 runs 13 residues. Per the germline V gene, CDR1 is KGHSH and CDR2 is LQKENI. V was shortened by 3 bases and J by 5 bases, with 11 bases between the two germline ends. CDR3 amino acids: CASSPPNTDEQYF. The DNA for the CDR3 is TGTGCCAGCTCACCGCCTAACACCGACGAGCAGTACTTC. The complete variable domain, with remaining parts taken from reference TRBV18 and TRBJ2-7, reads NAGVMQNPRHLVRRRGQEARLRCSPMKGHSHVYWYRQLPEEGLKFMVYLQKENIIDESGMPKERFSAEFPKEGPSILRIQQVVRGDSAAYFCASSPPNTDEQYFGPGTRLTVT.

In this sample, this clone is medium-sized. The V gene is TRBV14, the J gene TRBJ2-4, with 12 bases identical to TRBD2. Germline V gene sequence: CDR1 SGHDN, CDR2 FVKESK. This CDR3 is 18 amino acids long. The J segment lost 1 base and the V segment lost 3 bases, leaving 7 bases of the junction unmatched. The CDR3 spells CASSQVLAGGFAKNIQYF. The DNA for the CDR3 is TGTGCCAGCAGCCAGGTACTAGCGGGGGGTTTCGCCAAAAACATTCAGTACTTC.

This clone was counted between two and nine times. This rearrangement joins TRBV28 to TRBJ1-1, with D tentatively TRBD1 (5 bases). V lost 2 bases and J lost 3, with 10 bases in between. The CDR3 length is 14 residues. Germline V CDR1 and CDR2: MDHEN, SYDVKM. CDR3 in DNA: TGTGCCAGCAGTTTAATATCGGGGGACACTGAAGCTTTCTTT. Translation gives CASSLISGDTEAFF.

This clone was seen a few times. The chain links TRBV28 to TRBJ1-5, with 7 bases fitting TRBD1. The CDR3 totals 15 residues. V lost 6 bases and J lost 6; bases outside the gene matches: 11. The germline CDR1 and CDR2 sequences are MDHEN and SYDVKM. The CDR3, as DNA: TGTGCCAGCAGAGCTGTAGGGGGCGCCGGTCAGCCCCAGCATTTT. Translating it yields CASRAVGGAGQPQHF.

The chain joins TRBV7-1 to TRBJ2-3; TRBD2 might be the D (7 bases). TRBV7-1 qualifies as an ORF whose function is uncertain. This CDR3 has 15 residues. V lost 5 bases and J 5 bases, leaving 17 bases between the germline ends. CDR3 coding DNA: TGTGCCAGCAGCCCCCTGGGGGGGGCCAGAGATACGCAGTATTTT. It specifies CASSPLGGARDTQYF.

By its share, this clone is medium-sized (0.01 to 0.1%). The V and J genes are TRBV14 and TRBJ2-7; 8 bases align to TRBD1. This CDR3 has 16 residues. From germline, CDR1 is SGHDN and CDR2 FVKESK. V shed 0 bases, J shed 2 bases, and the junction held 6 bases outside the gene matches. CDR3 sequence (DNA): TGTGCCAGCAGCCAAGACGCGCCGGGACAGGCCTACGAGCAGTACTTC. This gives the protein CASSQDAPGQAYEQYF.

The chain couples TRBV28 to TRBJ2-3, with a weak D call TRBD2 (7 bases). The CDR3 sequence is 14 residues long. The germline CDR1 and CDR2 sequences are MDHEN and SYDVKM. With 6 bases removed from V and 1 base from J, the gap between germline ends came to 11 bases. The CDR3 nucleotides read TGTGCCAGCAGAGGGGGGGGTCGCACAGATACGCAGTATTTT. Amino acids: CASRGGGRTDTQYF.

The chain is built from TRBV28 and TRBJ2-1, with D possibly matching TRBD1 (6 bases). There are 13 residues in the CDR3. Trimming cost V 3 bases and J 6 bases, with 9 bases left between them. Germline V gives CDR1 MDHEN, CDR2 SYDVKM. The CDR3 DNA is TGTGCCAGCAGTTTTGGACAGCCCAATGAGCAGTTCTTC. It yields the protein CASSFGQPNEQFF. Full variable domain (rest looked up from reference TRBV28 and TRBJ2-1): DVKVTQSSRYLVKRTGEKVFLECVQDMDHENMFWYRQDPGLGLRLIYFSYDVKMKEKGDIPEGYSVSREKKERFSLILESASTNQTSMYLCASSFGQPNEQFFGPGTRLTVL.

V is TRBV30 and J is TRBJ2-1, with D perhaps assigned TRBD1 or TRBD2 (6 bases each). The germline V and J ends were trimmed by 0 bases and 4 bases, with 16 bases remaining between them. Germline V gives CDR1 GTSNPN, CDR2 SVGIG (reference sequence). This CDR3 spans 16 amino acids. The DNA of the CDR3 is TGTGCCTGGAGTGTGTTTATCTCGGGGGCTTACAATGAGCAGTTCTTC. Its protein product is CAWSVFISGAYNEQFF. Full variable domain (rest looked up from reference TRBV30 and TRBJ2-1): SQTIHQWPATLVQPVGSPLSLECTVEGTSNPNLYWYRQAAGRGLQLLFYSVGIGQISSEVPQNLSASRPQDRQFILSSKKLLLSDSGFYLCAWSVFISGAYNEQFFGPGTRLTVL.

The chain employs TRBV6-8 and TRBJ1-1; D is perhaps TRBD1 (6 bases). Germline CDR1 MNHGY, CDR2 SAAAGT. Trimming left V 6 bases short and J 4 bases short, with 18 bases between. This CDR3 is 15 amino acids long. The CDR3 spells CASSGLGGWVTEAFF. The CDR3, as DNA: TGTGCCAGCAGCGGCCTGGGGGGCTGGGTCACTGAAGCTTTCTTT.

The DNA of the CDR3 is TGCAGCGTTGATCCGAGCACAGATACGCAGTATTTT. Encoded protein: CSVDPSTDTQYF. The chain employs TRBV29-1 and TRBJ2-3; D unclear. Trimming pared 3 bases from V and 0 bases from J, leaving 4 bases between. This CDR3 has 12 amino acids. CDR1 and CDR2 (germline): SQVTM, ANQGSEA.

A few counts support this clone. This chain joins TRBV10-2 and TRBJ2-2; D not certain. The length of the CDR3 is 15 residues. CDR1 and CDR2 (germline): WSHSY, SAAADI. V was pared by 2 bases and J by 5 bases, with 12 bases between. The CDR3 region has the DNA TGCGCCAGCAGTGAGCCAAATGGACGAACCGGGGAGCTGTTTTTT. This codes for CASSEPNGRTGELFF.

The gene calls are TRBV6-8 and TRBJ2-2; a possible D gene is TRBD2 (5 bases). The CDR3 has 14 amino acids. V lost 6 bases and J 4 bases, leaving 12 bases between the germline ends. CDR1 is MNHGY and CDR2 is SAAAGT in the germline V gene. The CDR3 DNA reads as TGTGCCAGCAGCCACCGGACTCCCACCGGGGAGCTGTTTTTT. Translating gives CASSHRTPTGELFF.

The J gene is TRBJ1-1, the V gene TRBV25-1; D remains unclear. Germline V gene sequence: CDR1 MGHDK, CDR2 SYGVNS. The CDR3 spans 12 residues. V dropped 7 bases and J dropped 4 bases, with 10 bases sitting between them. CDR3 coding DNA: TGTGCCAGCACTAAGGGTTCCACTGAAGCTTTCTTT. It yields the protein CASTKGSTEAFF.

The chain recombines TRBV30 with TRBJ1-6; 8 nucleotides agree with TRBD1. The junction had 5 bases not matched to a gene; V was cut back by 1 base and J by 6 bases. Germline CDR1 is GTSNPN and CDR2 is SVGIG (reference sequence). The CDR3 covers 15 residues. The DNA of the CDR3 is TGTGCCTGGAGTGCCCCACAGGGGGGTAATTCACCCCTCCACTTT. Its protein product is CAWSAPQGGNSPLHF.